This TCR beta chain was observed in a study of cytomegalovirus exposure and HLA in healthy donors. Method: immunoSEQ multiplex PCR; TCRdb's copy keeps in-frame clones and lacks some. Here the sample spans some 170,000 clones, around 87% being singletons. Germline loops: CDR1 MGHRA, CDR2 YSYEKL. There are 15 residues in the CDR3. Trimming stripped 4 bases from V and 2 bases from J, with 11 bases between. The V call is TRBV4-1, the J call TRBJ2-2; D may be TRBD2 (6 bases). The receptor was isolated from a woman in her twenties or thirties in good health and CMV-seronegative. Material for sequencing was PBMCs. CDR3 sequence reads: CASSPGLFNTGELFF. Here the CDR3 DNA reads TGCGCCAGCAGCCCGGGACTTTTTAACACCGGGGAGCTGTTTTTT.